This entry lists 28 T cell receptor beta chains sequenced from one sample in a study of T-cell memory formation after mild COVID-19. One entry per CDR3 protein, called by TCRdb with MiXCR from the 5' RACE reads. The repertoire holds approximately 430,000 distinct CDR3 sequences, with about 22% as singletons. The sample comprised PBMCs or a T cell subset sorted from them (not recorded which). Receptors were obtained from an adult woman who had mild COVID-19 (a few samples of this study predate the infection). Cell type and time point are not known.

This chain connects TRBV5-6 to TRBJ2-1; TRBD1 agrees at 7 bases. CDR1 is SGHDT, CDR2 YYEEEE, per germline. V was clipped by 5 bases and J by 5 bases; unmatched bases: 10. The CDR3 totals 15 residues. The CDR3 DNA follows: TGTGCCAGCAGTATAAACAGGGGAAACGACAATGAGCAGTTCTTC. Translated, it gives CASSINRGNDNEQFF.

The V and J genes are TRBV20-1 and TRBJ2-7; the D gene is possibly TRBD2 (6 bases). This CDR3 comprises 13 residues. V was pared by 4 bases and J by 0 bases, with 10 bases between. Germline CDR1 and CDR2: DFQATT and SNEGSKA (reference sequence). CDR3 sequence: CSATPSDSYEQYF. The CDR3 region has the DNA TGCAGTGCTACCCCTAGCGACTCCTACGAGCAGTACTTC.

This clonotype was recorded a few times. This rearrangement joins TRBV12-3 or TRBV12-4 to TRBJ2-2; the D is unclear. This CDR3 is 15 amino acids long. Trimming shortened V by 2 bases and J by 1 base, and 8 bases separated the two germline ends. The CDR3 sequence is CASSLSSGNTGELFF. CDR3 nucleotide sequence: TGTGCCAGCAGTTTATCCTCCGGGAACACCGGGGAGCTGTTTTTT.

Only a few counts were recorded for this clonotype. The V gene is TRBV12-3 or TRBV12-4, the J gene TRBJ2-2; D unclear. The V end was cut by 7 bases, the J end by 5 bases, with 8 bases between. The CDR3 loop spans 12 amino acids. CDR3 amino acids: CASTQSTGELFF. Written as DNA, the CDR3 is TGTGCCAGCACCCAATCGACCGGGGAGCTGTTTTTT.

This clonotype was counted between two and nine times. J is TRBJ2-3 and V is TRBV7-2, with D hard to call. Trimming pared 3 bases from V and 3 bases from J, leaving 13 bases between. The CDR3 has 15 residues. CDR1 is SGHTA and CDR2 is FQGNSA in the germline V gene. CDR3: CASSFFPPVTDTQYF. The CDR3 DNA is TGTGCCAGCAGCTTTTTCCCCCCAGTTACAGATACGCAGTATTTT.

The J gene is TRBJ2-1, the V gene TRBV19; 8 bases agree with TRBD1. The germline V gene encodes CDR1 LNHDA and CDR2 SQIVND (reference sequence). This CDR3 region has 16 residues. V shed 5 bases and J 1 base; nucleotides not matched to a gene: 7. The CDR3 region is CASSFRQGSSYNEQFF. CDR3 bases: TGTGCCAGTAGTTTCCGACAGGGGAGTTCCTACAATGAGCAGTTCTTC.

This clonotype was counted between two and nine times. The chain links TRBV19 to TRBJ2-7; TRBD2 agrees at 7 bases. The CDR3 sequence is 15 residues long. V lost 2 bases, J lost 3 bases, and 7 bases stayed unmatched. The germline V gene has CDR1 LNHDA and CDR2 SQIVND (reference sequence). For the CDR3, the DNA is TGTGCCAGTAGTATATGGGGCGGGAGCGGCTACGAGCAGTACTTC. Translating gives CASSIWGGSGYEQYF.

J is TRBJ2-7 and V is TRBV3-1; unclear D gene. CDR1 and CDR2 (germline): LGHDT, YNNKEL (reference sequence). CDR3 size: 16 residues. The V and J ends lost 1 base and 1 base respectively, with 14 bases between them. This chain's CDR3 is CASSQVELTPSYEQYF. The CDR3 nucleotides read TGTGCCAGCAGCCAAGTCGAACTGACACCTTCCTACGAGCAGTACTTC.

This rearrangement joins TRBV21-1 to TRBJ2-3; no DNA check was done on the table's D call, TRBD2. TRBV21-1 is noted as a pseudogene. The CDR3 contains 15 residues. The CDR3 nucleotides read TGTGCCAGCAGCAAACGAGGGCCCTCTCCAGATACGCAGTATTTT. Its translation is CASSKRGPSPDTQYF.

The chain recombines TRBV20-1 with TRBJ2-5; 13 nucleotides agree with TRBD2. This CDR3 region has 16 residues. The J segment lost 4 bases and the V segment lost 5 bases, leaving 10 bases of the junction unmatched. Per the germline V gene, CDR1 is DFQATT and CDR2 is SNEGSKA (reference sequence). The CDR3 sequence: CSALTTGLAGSETQYF. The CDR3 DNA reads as TGCAGTGCTCTTACCACGGGACTAGCGGGGTCAGAGACCCAGTACTTC.

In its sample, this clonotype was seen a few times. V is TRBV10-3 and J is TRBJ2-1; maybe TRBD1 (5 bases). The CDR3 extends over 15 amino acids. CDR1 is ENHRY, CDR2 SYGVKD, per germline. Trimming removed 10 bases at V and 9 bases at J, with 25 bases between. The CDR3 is CATRLGAGSNAEQFF. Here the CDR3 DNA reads TGTGCCACCAGGTTAGGGGCAGGATCTAATGCTGAGCAGTTCTTC.

The CDR3 DNA is TGTGCCAGCAGCCCACGCGGGGGCCAAGCCAAAAACATTCAGTACTTC. As protein: CASSPRGGQAKNIQYF. The chain combines TRBV9 with TRBJ2-4; TRBD2 is a possible D gene (7 bases). V lost 4 bases to trimming and J lost 0 bases, with 14 bases between them. From germline, CDR1 is SGDLS and CDR2 YYNGEE. The CDR3 runs to 16 residues. The entire variable domain, with the rest obtained from reference TRBV9 and TRBJ2-4, is as follows: DSGVTQTPKHLITATGQRVTLRCSPRSGDLSVYWYQQSLDQGLQFLIQYYNGEERAKGNILERFSAQQFPDLHSELNLSSLELGDSALYFCASSPRGGQAKNIQYFGAGTRLSVL.

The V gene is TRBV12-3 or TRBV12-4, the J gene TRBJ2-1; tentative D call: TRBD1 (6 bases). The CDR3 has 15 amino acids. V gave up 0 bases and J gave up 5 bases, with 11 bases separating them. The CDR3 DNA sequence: TGTGCCAGCAGTTTAGCCGGACAGCTACACAATGAGCAGTTCTTC. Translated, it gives CASSLAGQLHNEQFF.

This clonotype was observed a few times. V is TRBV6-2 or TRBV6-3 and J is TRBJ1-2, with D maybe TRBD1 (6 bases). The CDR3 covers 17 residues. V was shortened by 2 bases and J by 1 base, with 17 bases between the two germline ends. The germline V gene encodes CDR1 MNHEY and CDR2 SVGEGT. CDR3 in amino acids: CASSYTGQRTLNYGYTF. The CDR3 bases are TGTGCCAGCAGTTACACCGGACAGAGGACGCTTAACTATGGCTACACCTTC.

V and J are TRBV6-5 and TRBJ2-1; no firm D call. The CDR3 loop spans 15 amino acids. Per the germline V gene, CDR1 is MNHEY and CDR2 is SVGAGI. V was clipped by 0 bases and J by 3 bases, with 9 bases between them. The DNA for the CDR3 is TGTGCCAGCAGTTACTCTGTGGCGGACTACAATGAGCAGTTCTTC. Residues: CASSYSVADYNEQFF.

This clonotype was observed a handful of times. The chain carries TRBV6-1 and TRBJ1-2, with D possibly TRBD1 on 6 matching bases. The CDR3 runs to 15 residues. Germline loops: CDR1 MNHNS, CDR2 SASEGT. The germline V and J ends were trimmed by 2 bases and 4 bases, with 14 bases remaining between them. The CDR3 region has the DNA TGTGCCAGCAGTGAATCGGGACAATATCTCTATGGCTACACCTTC. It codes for CASSESGQYLYGYTF.

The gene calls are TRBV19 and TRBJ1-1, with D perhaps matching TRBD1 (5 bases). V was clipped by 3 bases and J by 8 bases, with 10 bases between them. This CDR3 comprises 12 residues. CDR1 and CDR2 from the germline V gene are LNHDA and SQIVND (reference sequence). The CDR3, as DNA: TGTGCCAGTAGTATGTTGGGACCCGAAGCTTTCTTT. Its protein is CASSMLGPEAFF. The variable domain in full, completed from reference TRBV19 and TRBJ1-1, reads DGGITQSPKYLFRKEGQNVTLSCEQNLNHDAMYWYRQDPGQGLRLIYYSQIVNDFQKGDIAEGYSVSREKKESFPLTVTSAQKNPTAFYLCASSMLGPEAFFGQGTRLTVV.

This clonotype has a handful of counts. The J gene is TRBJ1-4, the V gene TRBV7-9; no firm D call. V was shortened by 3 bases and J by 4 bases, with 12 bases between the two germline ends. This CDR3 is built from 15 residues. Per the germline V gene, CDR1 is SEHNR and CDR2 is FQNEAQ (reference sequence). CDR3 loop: CASSFSSGINEKLFF. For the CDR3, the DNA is TGTGCCAGCAGCTTTTCCAGCGGAATTAATGAAAAACTGTTTTTT.

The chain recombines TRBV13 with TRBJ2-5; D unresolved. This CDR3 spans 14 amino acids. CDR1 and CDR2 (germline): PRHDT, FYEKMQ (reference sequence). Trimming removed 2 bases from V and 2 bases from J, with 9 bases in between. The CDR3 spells CASSLIQKQETQYF. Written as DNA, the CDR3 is TGTGCCAGCAGCTTAATCCAGAAGCAAGAGACCCAGTACTTC.

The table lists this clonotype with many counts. CDR3 nucleotides: TGTGCCAGCAGCGTAGGACACAGGACCAGCACAGATACGCAGTATTTT. Translation: CASSVGHRTSTDTQYF. The chain links TRBV9 to TRBJ2-3; D may be TRBD1 (5 bases). The CDR3 totals 16 residues. In germline, CDR1 is SGDLS, CDR2 YYNGEE. With 0 bases removed from V and 0 bases from J, the gap between germline ends came to 11 bases.

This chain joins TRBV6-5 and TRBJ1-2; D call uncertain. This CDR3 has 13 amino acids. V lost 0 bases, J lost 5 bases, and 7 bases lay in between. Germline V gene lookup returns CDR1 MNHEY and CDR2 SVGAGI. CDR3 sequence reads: CASSYSQLYGYTF. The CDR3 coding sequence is TGTGCCAGCAGTTACTCGCAGCTTTATGGCTACACCTTC.

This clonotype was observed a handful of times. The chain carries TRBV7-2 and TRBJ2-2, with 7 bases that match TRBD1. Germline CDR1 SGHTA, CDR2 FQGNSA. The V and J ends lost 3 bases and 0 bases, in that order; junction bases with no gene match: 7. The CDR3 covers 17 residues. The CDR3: CASSFRWGTANTGELFF. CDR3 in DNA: TGTGCCAGCAGCTTCCGCTGGGGGACAGCGAACACCGGGGAGCTGTTTTTT.

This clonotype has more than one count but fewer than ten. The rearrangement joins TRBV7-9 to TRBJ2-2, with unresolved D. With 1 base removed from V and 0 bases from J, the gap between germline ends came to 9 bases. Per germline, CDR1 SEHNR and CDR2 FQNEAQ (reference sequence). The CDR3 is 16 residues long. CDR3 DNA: TGTGCCAGCAGCTTAGTGTCATTCGCGAACACCGGGGAGCTGTTTTTT. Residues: CASSLVSFANTGELFF.

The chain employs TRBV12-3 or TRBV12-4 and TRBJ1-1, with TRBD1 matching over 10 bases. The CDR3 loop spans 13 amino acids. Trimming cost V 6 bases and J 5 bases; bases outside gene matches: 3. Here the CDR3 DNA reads TGTGCCAGCAGCGACAGGGGGCCAACTGAAGCTTTCTTT. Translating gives CASSDRGPTEAFF.

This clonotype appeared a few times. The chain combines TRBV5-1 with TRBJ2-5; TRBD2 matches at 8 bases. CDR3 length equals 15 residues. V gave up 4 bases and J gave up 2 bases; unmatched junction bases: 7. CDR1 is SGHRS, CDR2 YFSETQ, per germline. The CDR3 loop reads CASSGLSGDQETQYF. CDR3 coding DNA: TGCGCCAGCAGCGGCCTTAGCGGGGATCAAGAGACCCAGTACTTC.

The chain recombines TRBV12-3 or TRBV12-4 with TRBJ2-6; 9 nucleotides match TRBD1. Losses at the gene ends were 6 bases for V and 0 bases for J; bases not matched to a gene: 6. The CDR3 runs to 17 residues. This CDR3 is CASRRDRVSSGANVLTF. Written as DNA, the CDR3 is TGTGCCAGCAGAAGGGACAGGGTGTCCTCTGGGGCCAACGTCCTGACTTTC.

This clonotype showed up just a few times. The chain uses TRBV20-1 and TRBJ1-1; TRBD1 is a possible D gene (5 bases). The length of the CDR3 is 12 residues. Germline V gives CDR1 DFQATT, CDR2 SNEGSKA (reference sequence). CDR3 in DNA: TGCAGGGCCTTGGGGGTGAACACTGAAGCTTTCTTT. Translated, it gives CRALGVNTEAFF.

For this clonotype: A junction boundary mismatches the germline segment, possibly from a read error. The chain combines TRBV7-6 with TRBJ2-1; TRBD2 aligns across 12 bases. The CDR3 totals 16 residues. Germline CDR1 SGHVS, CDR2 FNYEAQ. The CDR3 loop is CASSIALAGGRNEQFF. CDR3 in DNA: TGTGCCAGCAGCATAGCGCTAGCGGGAGGGCGGAATGAGCAGTTCTTC.